A single sample is the source of the 20 T cell receptor beta chains below, sequenced in a study of T cell changes during pregnancy in multiple sclerosis. Clones were sequenced by immunoSEQ multiplex PCR, and TCRdb holds only the in-frame ones, with some missing. The sample carries more than 65,000 clones, approximately 92% recorded once. Sequencing used peripheral blood, obtained in the first trimester of pregnancy. These receptors all stem from a female donor with multiple sclerosis, enrolled in a pregnancy study.

V gene TRBV18 combines with J gene TRBJ1-5, with 7 nucleotides matching TRBD1. The CDR3 consists of 15 residues. V dropped 6 bases and J dropped 4; count of bases not matched to a gene: 9. The germline gives CDR1 KGHSH, CDR2 LQKENI. The CDR3 reads CASSAPPGGNQPQHF. The CDR3 nucleotides read TGTGCCAGCTCGGCCCCCCCAGGGGGTAATCAGCCCCAGCATTTT.

The gene calls are TRBV6-5 and TRBJ1-2; D is perhaps TRBD1 (6 bases). Germline V CDR1 and CDR2: MNHEY, SVGAGI. The CDR3 spans 14 residues. Trimming removed 4 bases at V and 5 bases at J, with 14 bases between. CDR3 residues: CASSFYQGRYGYTF. The CDR3 bases are TGTGCCAGCAGTTTTTATCAGGGGCGGTATGGCTACACCTTC.

V usage is TRBV6-5 and J usage is TRBJ2-3; 7 bases agree with TRBD2. CDR1 and CDR2 (germline): MNHEY, SVGAGI. The length of the CDR3 is 13 residues. Trimming at V came to 10 bases and at J to 5 bases, leaving 9 bases not matched to a gene. The CDR3 DNA reads TGTGCCACTACCGGGGGGATCGGAGATACGCAGTATTTT. Amino acid sequence: CATTGGIGDTQYF.

The V call is TRBV6-5, the J call TRBJ1-5, with TRBD1 as a possible D gene (6 bases). This CDR3 has 13 amino acids. Germline lookup yields CDR1 MNHEY and CDR2 SVGAGI. V was clipped by 2 bases and J by 9 bases, with 11 bases between them. The CDR3 coding sequence is TGTGCCAGCAGTTACAGGGGGGGACTGCCCCAGCATTTT. This sequence encodes CASSYRGGLPQHF.

The chain recombines TRBV19 with TRBJ2-2; D possibly corresponds to TRBD2 (6 bases). The CDR3 covers 14 residues. V was pared by 9 bases and J by 5 bases, with 16 bases between. Germline V gives CDR1 LNHDA, CDR2 SQIVND (reference sequence). The CDR3 nucleotides read TGTGCCAGCCGAAAGGCGGGATGGACCGGGGAGCTGTTTTTT. Its protein product is CASRKAGWTGELFF.

The gene calls are TRBV18 and TRBJ2-5; D is uncertain. The CDR3 has 15 amino acids. Trimming took 1 base from V and 2 from J, leaving 11 bases between them. Germline CDR1 and CDR2: KGHSH and LQKENI. The CDR3 reads CASSPRLARQETQYF. CDR3 nucleotides: TGTGCCAGCTCACCACGCTTAGCCAGACAAGAGACCCAGTACTTC.

V usage is TRBV9 and J usage is TRBJ1-4; D call uncertain. This CDR3 has 14 residues. Trimming pared 4 bases from V and 8 bases from J, leaving 15 bases between. Per the germline V gene, CDR1 is SGDLS and CDR2 is YYNGEE. The CDR3 DNA reads as TGTGCCAGCAGCCCGAGATCGGGTCAGGAAAAACTGTTTTTT. It translates to CASSPRSGQEKLFF.

The rearrangement joins TRBV20-1 to TRBJ1-2, with 11 bases matching TRBD1. With 6 bases clipped from V and 8 bases from J, the junction kept 2 bases outside the gene matches. The V gene's germline CDR1 is DFQATT and CDR2 SNEGSKA (reference sequence). The CDR3 covers 11 residues. CDR3 DNA: TGCAGTGCGCGGACAGGGGGCGGCTACACCTTC. The encoded protein is CSARTGGGYTF.

The chain carries TRBV2 and TRBJ2-7, with D possibly TRBD1 on 5 matching bases. V lost 3 bases and J lost 1, with 10 bases in between. Germline loops: CDR1 SNHLY, CDR2 FYNNEI. The CDR3 has 14 residues. The CDR3 nucleotides are TGTGCCAGCAGTGACAGGGCATTTTCCTACGAGCAGTACTTC. It is translated as CASSDRAFSYEQYF.

The chain carries TRBV5-4 and TRBJ2-7; 8 bases are shared with TRBD2. This CDR3 is built from 18 residues. Germline CDR1 is SGHNT and CDR2 is YYREEE (reference sequence). V shed 2 bases, J shed 5 bases, and the junction held 18 bases outside the gene matches. The CDR3 nucleotides read TGTGCCAGCAGCTTTTTAGGTAGCGGGGCTCTACGTGGACACGAGCAGTACTTC. Its translation: CASSFLGSGALRGHEQYF.

The chain combines TRBV5-4 with TRBJ2-1; 11 bases match TRBD2. The V and J ends lost 1 base and 5 bases, in that order; junction bases with no gene match: 14. Germline CDR1 is SGHNT and CDR2 is YYREEE (reference sequence). The CDR3 spans 19 residues. Written as DNA, the CDR3 is TGTGCCAGCAGCTTGAGTCTCATGAAACTAGCGGGGGCCCACAATGAGCAGTTCTTC. Residues: CASSLSLMKLAGAHNEQFF.

The V and J genes are TRBV4-2 and TRBJ2-7; 10 nucleotides agree with TRBD1. The junction had 10 bases not matched to a gene; V was cut back by 3 bases and J by 5 bases. CDR3 length equals 16 residues. Per the germline V gene, CDR1 is LGHNA and CDR2 is YNFKEQ. The CDR3 nucleotides are TGTGCCAGCAGCCAGGCTCCTGGGACAGGGGTCCACGAGCAGTACTTC. Its protein product is CASSQAPGTGVHEQYF.

The gene calls are TRBV19 and TRBJ2-1, with a weak D call TRBD1 (6 bases). CDR1 is LNHDA, CDR2 SQIVND, per germline (reference sequence). The CDR3 contains 20 residues. V lost 4 bases, J lost 1 base, and 26 bases lay in between. CDR3 sequence: CASSTPPGTSFGGSYNEQFF. The CDR3 DNA reads TGTGCCAGTAGTACTCCCCCCGGGACATCTTTTGGAGGATCCTACAATGAGCAGTTCTTC.

The V call is TRBV5-5, the J call TRBJ2-5; 14 bases fit TRBD2. This CDR3 is built from 18 residues. Germline V gives CDR1 SGHKS, CDR2 YYEKEE (reference sequence). Trimming cost V 4 bases and J 0 bases; bases outside gene matches: 8. CDR3: CASSPGLAGGTYQETQYF. CDR3 DNA sequence: TGTGCCAGCAGCCCCGGACTAGCGGGGGGAACGTACCAAGAGACCCAGTACTTC.

The chain has TRBV6-6 and TRBJ1-1; the D gene is possibly TRBD1 (5 bases). The CDR3 totals 15 residues. V shed 0 bases and J shed 2 bases, with 10 bases lying between them. Per the germline V gene, CDR1 is MNHNY and CDR2 is SVGAGI (reference sequence). The CDR3 region has the DNA TGTGCCAGCAGTTACTCGAAGGGGCACAACACTGAAGCTTTCTTT. Translated: CASSYSKGHNTEAFF.

This clone was recorded only once. The chain carries TRBV7-2 and TRBJ1-6, with D maybe TRBD1 (5 bases). The CDR3 runs to 16 residues. Trimming cost V 3 bases and J 8 bases, with 17 bases left between them. Germline values: CDR1 SGHTA, CDR2 FQGNSA. Here the CDR3 reads CASSLKWGVAHSPLHF. In DNA form, the CDR3 reads TGTGCCAGCAGCTTGAAGTGGGGGGTTGCACATTCACCCCTCCACTTT.

This chain links TRBV5-1 with TRBJ1-2, with 8 bases matching TRBD1. The V gene's germline CDR1 is SGHRS and CDR2 YFSETQ. The CDR3 consists of 14 residues. J gave up 2 bases and V 7 bases, and 7 bases lay outside the gene matches. CDR3: CASAPTGANYGYTF. The DNA for the CDR3 is TGCGCCAGCGCACCGACAGGGGCGAACTATGGCTACACCTTC.

The chain joins TRBV6-5 to TRBJ2-7; 7 bases line up with TRBD1. Germline CDR1 and CDR2: MNHEY and SVGAGI. V lost 2 bases, J lost 2 bases, and 9 bases stayed unmatched. The CDR3 totals 16 residues. This CDR3 is CASSYGIDREPYEQYF. DNA of the CDR3: TGTGCCAGCAGTTACGGGATAGACAGGGAGCCCTACGAGCAGTACTTC.

The chain has TRBV28 and TRBJ2-1, with 7 bases lining up with TRBD2. The V gene's germline CDR1 is MDHEN and CDR2 SYDVKM. V gave up 6 bases and J gave up 5 bases; unmatched junction bases: 10. The length of the CDR3 is 15 residues. The CDR3 sequence is CASSLRDYPNNEQFF. CDR3 in DNA: TGTGCCAGCAGCCTCCGGGACTACCCGAACAATGAGCAGTTCTTC. The full variable domain, its missing parts supplied by reference TRBV28 and TRBJ2-1, is DVKVTQSSRYLVKRTGEKVFLECVQDMDHENMFWYRQDPGLGLRLIYFSYDVKMKEKGDIPEGYSVSREKKERFSLILESASTNQTSMYLCASSLRDYPNNEQFFGPGTRLTVL.

This rearrangement joins TRBV2 to TRBJ1-2, with 10 bases fitting TRBD1. The CDR3 has 15 amino acids. Per germline, CDR1 SNHLY and CDR2 FYNNEI. V trimming: 5 bases; J trimming: 4 bases; junction bases outside the gene matches: 7. Written as DNA, the CDR3 is TGTGCCAGCAGTCCGACAGGGGGCTTAGGCTATGGCTACACCTTC. Translated, it gives CASSPTGGLGYGYTF. Complete variable domain (other parts from reference TRBV2 and TRBJ1-2): EPEVTQTPSHQVTQMGQEVILRCVPISNHLYFYWYRQILGQKVEFLVSFYNNEISEKSEIFDDQFSVERPDGSNFTLKIRSTKLEDSAMYFCASSPTGGLGYGYTFGSGTRLTVV.